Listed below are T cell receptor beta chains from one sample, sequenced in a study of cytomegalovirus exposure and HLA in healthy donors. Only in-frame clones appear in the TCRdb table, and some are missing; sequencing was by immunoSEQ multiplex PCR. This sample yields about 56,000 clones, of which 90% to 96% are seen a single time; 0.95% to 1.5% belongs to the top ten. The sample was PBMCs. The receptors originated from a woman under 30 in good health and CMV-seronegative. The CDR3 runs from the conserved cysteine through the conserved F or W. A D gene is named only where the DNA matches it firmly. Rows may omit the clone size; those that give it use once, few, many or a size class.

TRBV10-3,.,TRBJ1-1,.,CAIGPGTEAFF,TGTGCCATTGGCCCGGGCACTGAAGCTTTCTTT
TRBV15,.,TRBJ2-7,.,CATSRVRYGKRYEQYF,TGTGCCACCAGCAGAGTTCGGTACGGGAAGCGCTACGAGCAGTACTTC
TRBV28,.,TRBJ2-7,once,CASLGGRGEQYF,TGTGCCAGCCTGGGGGGGCGAGGCGAGCAGTACTTC
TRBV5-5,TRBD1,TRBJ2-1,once,CASSLEWETGREQFF,TGTGCCAGCAGCTTGGAATGGGAGACAGGGCGAGAGCAGTTCTTC
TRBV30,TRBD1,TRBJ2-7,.,CAWTGTGNYEQYF,TGTGCCTGGACCGGGACAGGAAACTACGAGCAGTACTTC
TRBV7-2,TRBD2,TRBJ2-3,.,CASSPGGGTSGHTQYF,TGTGCCAGCAGCCCCGGGGGGGGGACTAGCGGACATACGCAGTATTTT
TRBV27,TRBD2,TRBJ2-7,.,CASSPTLAGFPYEQYF,TGTGCCAGCAGTCCCACACTAGCGGGATTCCCCTACGAGCAGTACTTC
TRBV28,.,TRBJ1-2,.,CASRTGDNRYGYTF,TGTGCCAGCAGGACGGGGGATAACCGCTATGGCTACACCTTC
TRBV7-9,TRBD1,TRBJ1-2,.,CASSPGQAYGYTF,TGTGCCAGCAGCCCCGGACAGGCGTATGGCTACACCTTC
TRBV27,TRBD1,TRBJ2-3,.,CASSSDPTGTDTQYF,TGTGCCAGCAGTTCCGACCCGACAGGGACAGATACGCAGTATTTT
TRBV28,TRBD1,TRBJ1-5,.,CASSPGLDRGSSQPQHF,TGTGCCAGCAGCCCAGGGCTGGACAGGGGCTCAAGTCAGCCCCAGCATTTT
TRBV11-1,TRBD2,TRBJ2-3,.,CASSANRGGGTDTQYF,TGTGCCAGCAGCGCCAACCGCGGGGGGGGCACAGATACGCAGTATTTT
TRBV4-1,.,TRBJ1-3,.,CASSQDRDMRGNTIYF,TGCGCCAGCAGCCAAGATCGGGATATGCGGGGAAACACCATATATTTT
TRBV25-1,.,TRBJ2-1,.,CASRSSYNEQFF,TGTGCCAGCAGGAGCTCCTACAATGAGCAGTTCTTC
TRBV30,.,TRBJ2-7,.,CAWSGVAEYEQYF,TGTGCCTGGTCGGGGGTAGCGGAGTACGAGCAGTACTTC
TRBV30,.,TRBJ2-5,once,CAWSVLAPETQYF,TGTGCCTGGAGTGTACTTGCCCCAGAGACCCAGTACTTC
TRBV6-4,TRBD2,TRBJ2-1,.,CASSSGGGPYNEQFF,TGTGCCAGCAGCTCGGGGGGGGGCCCCTACAATGAGCAGTTCTTC
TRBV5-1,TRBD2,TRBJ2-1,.,CASSLAGALYNEQFF,TGCGCCAGCAGCCTAGCGGGGGCCCTCTACAATGAGCAGTTCTTC
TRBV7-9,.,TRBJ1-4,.,CASSLARGSNEKLFF,TGTGCCAGCAGCTTAGCACGCGGTTCTAATGAAAAACTGTTTTTT
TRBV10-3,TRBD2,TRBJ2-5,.,CAIGLAGGPETQYF,TGTGCCATCGGGCTAGCGGGGGGGCCGGAGACCCAGTACTTC
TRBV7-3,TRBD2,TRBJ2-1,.,CASSLGSGRYNEQFF,TGTGCCAGCAGCTTAGGGTCCGGGAGGTACAATGAGCAGTTCTTC
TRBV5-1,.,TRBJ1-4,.,CASSLAGGEKLFF,TGCGCCAGCAGCTTGGCGGGTGGGGAAAAACTGTTTTTT
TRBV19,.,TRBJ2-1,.,CASSISPGTHLFF,TGTGCCAGTAGTATATCCCCCGGGACTCATCTGTTCTTC
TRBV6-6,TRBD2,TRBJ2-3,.,CASSYGLAGVPDTQYF,TGTGCCAGCAGTTACGGGCTAGCGGGAGTGCCAGATACGCAGTATTTT
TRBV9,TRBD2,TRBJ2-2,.,CASSVGGGAANTGELFF,TGTGCCAGCAGCGTAGGGGGAGGGGCAGCGAACACCGGGGAGCTGTTTTTT
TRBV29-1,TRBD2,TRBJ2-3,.,CSVVQGLGTQYF,TGCAGCGTTGTCCAAGGACTAGGTACGCAGTATTTT
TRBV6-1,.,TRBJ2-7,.,CASSEPGRGAGEQYF,TGTGCCAGCAGTGAACCGGGCAGGGGGGCCGGCGAGCAGTACTTC
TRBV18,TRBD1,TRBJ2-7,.,CASSTGQGGEQYF,TGTGCCAGCTCAACCGGACAGGGGGGAGAGCAGTACTTC
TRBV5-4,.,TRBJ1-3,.,CASSETPGNTIYF,TGTGCCAGCAGCGAGACACCTGGAAACACCATATATTTT
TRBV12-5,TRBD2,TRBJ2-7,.,CASGPRLAGENEQYF,TGTGCTAGTGGTCCCCGACTAGCGGGAGAGAACGAGCAGTACTTC
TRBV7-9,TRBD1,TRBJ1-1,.,CASSPQGGNTEAFF,TGTGCCAGCAGCCCCCAGGGGGGAAACACTGAAGCTTTCTTT
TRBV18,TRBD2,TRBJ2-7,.,CASSPDLAGGTSGEQYF,TGTGCCAGCTCACCAGATCTAGCGGGGGGAACCTCCGGCGAGCAGTACTTC
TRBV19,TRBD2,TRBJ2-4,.,CASSTSRGGKLAKNIQYF,TGTGCCAGTAGTACCTCGCGGGGGGGAAAACTAGCCAAAAACATTCAGTACTTC
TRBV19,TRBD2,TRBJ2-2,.,CASRGLAGGSVGELFF,TGTGCCAGTAGGGGTCTAGCGGGAGGGTCGGTCGGGGAGCTGTTTTTT
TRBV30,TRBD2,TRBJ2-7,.,CAWSVQAGGPHEQYF,TGTGCCTGGAGTGTCCAAGCGGGAGGGCCCCACGAGCAGTACTTC
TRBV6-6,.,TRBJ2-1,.,CASSTREIQRQFF,TGTGCCAGCAGCACCCGGGAGATTCAACGGCAGTTCTTC
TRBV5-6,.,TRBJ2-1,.,CASSFWGRTYNEQFF,TGTGCCAGCAGCTTTTGGGGGAGGACCTACAATGAGCAGTTCTTC
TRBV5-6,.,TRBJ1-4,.,CASSPAGATNEKLFF,TGTGCCAGCAGCCCCGCGGGGGCCACTAATGAAAAACTGTTTTTT
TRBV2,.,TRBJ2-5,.,CASRSSETQYF,TGTGCCAGCAGATCAAGCGAGACCCAGTACTTC
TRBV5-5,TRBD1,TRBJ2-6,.,CASSPGQGNSGANVLTF,TGTGCCAGCAGCCCGGGACAGGGAAACTCTGGGGCCAACGTCCTGACTTTC
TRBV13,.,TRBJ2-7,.,CASSLAADYEQYF,TGTGCCAGCAGCTTGGCGGCGGATTACGAGCAGTACTTC
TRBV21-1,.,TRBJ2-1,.,CASSNYWDSDNEQFF,TGTGCCAGCAGCAACTACTGGGACAGCGACAATGAGCAGTTCTTC